The 16 T cell receptor beta chains in this list originate from one sample, sequenced in a study of blood T cell repertoires in COVID-19. The method was immunoSEQ multiplex PCR; TCRdb's version includes in-frame clones alone and lacks a portion of them. The table includes about 200,000 clones, about three quarters detected once. The sequenced sample was peripheral blood. The receptors were sampled from a woman in her 70s with acute or convalescent COVID-19.

J is TRBJ2-5 and V is TRBV6-6, with TRBD1 identical over 7 bases. The CDR3 has 15 residues. The germline CDR1 and CDR2 sequences are MNHNY and SVGAGI (reference sequence). V lost 4 bases and J lost 5; bases outside the gene matches: 10. The CDR3 loop is CASSSDRLGLETQYF. CDR3 nucleotides: TGTGCCAGCAGTTCGGACAGGTTGGGTTTGGAGACCCAGTACTTC.

About this clone itself: An end of the junction does not agree with germline; a read error may underlie this. This chain connects TRBV3-1 (or the pseudogene TRBV3-2) to TRBJ2-5; 15 bases are a match to TRBD2. The CDR3 is 15 amino acids. Looked up from germline, CDR1 is LGHDT and CDR2 is YNNKEL (reference sequence). CDR3 nucleotides: TGTGCCAGCAGCCAAGACGGACTAGCGGGGGGGCGGTCAGACTTC. It is translated as CASSQDGLAGGRSDF.

The V gene is TRBV28, the J gene TRBJ1-1; the D gene is possibly TRBD1 (6 bases). Looked up from germline, CDR1 is MDHEN and CDR2 is SYDVKM. Deletions cut 5 bases from V and 11 bases from J, with 21 bases between. This CDR3 has 14 residues. The CDR3 spells CASSHRVAAIRAFF. The CDR3 nucleotides read TGTGCCAGCAGTCACAGGGTGGCTGCAATTCGGGCTTTCTTT. Variable domain in full (rest from reference TRBV28 and TRBJ1-1): DVKVTQSSRYLVKRTGEKVFLECVQDMDHENMFWYRQDPGLGLRLIYFSYDVKMKEKGDIPEGYSVSREKKERFSLILESASTNQTSMYLCASSHRVAAIRAFFGQGTRLTVV.

The chain employs TRBV5-6 and TRBJ1-1; TRBD1 agrees at 11 bases. The CDR3 loop spans 15 amino acids. V lost 3 bases to trimming and J lost 4 bases; unmatched junction nucleotides: 5. From germline, CDR1 is SGHDT and CDR2 YYEEEE. CDR3 amino acids: CASSWDRGSGTEAFF. Written as DNA, the CDR3 is TGTGCCAGCAGCTGGGACAGGGGGTCGGGCACTGAAGCTTTCTTT.

With respect to this clone: Germline is not matched at one junction end, which may reflect a read error. This same CDR3 is encoded by further DNA sequences in the sample. This chain links TRBV14 with TRBJ2-3; the match to TRBD2 covers 8 bases. The length of the CDR3 is 15 residues. The germline V gene has CDR1 SGHDN and CDR2 FVKESK. The CDR3 loop reads CASSRPAGVTDTQYF. The CDR3 DNA reads as TGTGCCAGTAGCCGCCCAGCGGGAGTCACAGATACGCAGTATTTT. Together with reference TRBV14 and TRBJ2-3, the CDR3 gives the full variable domain: EAGVTQFPSHSVIEKGQTVTLRCDPISGHDNLYWYRRVMGKEIKFLLHFVKESKQDESGMPNNRFLAERTGGTYSTLKVQPAELEDSGVYFCASSRPAGVTDTQYFGPGTRLTVL.

The chain has TRBV5-1 and TRBJ2-7; TRBD1 aligns across 8 bases. Germline-derived CDR1 and CDR2 are SGHRS and YFSETQ. The CDR3 is 14 amino acids. V shed 4 bases and J 2 bases; nucleotides not matched to a gene: 5. CDR3 sequence reads: CASSGDRYPYEQYF. In DNA form, the CDR3 reads TGCGCCAGCAGCGGGGACAGGTATCCCTACGAGCAGTACTTC.

This chain joins TRBV20-1 and TRBJ2-7; the match to TRBD2 covers 7 bases. The CDR3 loop spans 14 amino acids. The junction had 11 bases not matched to a gene; V was cut back by 3 bases and J by 6 bases. CDR1 and CDR2 from the germline V gene are DFQATT and SNEGSKA (reference sequence). The CDR3 reads CSASGGTTGSEQYF. CDR3 nucleotides: TGCAGTGCTAGTGGCGGGACTACCGGGAGCGAGCAGTACTTC.

V is TRBV27 and J is TRBJ2-1; TRBD1 matches 10 bases. Germline V CDR1 and CDR2: MNHEY, SMNVEV (reference sequence). There are 14 residues in the CDR3. V lost 4 bases to trimming and J lost 9 bases; unmatched junction nucleotides: 6. The CDR3 nucleotides are TGTGCCAGCAGTTCCCGACAGGGGGCAACTGAGCAGTTCTTC. Amino acid sequence: CASSSRQGATEQFF.

The chain joins TRBV28 to TRBJ2-3; D may be TRBD2 (6 bases). CDR3 length equals 16 residues. Germline V lookup: CDR1 MDHEN, CDR2 SYDVKM. The V and J ends lost 5 bases and 2 bases respectively, with 17 bases between them. The CDR3 loop is CASSNRAGRSTDTQYF. CDR3 DNA: TGTGCCAGCAGTAACCGAGCGGGCCGATCCACAGATACGCAGTATTTT.

This clone was detected a few times. CDR3 sequence: CASSLEVNTEAFF. The CDR3 DNA is TGTGCCAGCAGCTTGGAGGTGAACACTGAAGCTTTCTTT. The V call is TRBV11-3, the J call TRBJ1-1, with D uncertain. The germline gives CDR1 SGHNT, CDR2 YENEEA. Trimming stripped 3 bases from V and 0 bases from J, with 5 bases between. The CDR3 is made up of 13 amino acids.

This clone was detected only a few times. This chain uses TRBV2 with TRBJ1-2; D may be TRBD1 (5 bases). Trimming removed 7 bases at V and 4 bases at J, with 16 bases between. The CDR3 contains 14 residues. Germline V gives CDR1 SNHLY, CDR2 FYNNEI. The CDR3 here is CASKEGGALYGYTF. The CDR3 DNA reads TGTGCCAGCAAGGAGGGAGGGGCCCTCTATGGCTACACCTTC.

This clone was counted between two and nine times. The CDR3 DNA reads TGTGCCAGCAGCCCCGTGTCGGGGGGGGCTTCTAACTATGGCTACACCTTC. Its translation is CASSPVSGGASNYGYTF. V is TRBV7-9 and J is TRBJ1-2, with D perhaps TRBD1 (6 bases). The CDR3 is made up of 17 amino acids. V lost 5 bases to trimming and J lost 0 bases, with 19 bases between them. Germline V gives CDR1 SEHNR, CDR2 FQNEAQ (reference sequence).

This sequence joins TRBV25-1 and TRBJ1-2; D is perhaps TRBD1 (6 bases). The V and J ends lost 3 bases and 5 bases respectively, with 13 bases between them. Looked up from germline, CDR1 is MGHDK and CDR2 is SYGVNS. CDR3 length equals 14 residues. In DNA, the CDR3 is TGTGCCAGCAGTGATAGGGCCAGGGGATATGGCTACACCTTC. Translated: CASSDRARGYGYTF.

The chain is built from TRBV5-6 and TRBJ1-4; D unresolved. The CDR3 has 15 residues. V lost 1 base and J lost 6, with 13 bases in between. Germline-derived CDR1 and CDR2 are SGHDT and YYEEEE. CDR3 in amino acids: CASSLRGGRYEKLFF. The CDR3 region has the DNA TGTGCCAGCAGCTTGCGGGGAGGGCGGTATGAAAAACTGTTTTTT.

The chain links TRBV30 to TRBJ1-4; a weak D match, TRBD1 (6 bases). The germline CDR1 and CDR2 sequences are GTSNPN and SVGIG (reference sequence). This CDR3 is 15 amino acids long. The V gene lost 0 bases and the J gene lost 7 bases, with 15 bases spanning the gap. CDR3 sequence: CAWSVHGGAVEKLFF. The CDR3 region has the DNA TGTGCCTGGAGTGTACATGGGGGCGCGGTTGAAAAACTGTTTTTT.

The J gene is TRBJ1-1, the V gene TRBV11-3; no clear D gene. V was trimmed by 0 bases and J by 3 bases, leaving 5 bases between them. Germline V gene data show CDR1 as SGHNT and CDR2 as YENEEA. This CDR3 has 13 amino acids. CDR3 nucleotide sequence: TGTGCCAGCAGCTTAGAGAGAGACACTGAAGCTTTCTTT. Encoded protein: CASSLERDTEAFF.